This T cell receptor beta chain stems from a study of Ad26.COV2.S vaccination and SARS-CoV-2 variants. Study in general: Donor got 5x10^10 or 1x10^11 viral particles of Ad26.COV2.S.

Concerning this clone itself: What it binds is not known.

This CDR3 contains 16 residues. The J segment lost 4 bases and the V segment lost 2 bases, leaving 5 bases of the junction unmatched. Germline lookup yields CDR1 MNHEY and CDR2 SVGAGI. Sequenced by immunoSEQ multiplex PCR; TCRdb stores in-frame clones only, minus some. The sample lists over 450,000 clones, 80% to 90% occurring once. General study results and limits: Vaccine recipients and placebo recipients showed similar non-spike TCR breadth. There was a possibility that the TCR breadth and depth analyses underestimated total T cell responses.

Treatment noted: 15 to 20 received Ad26.COV2.S at low or high dose, single or two shots; several received placebo; per-sample allocation not given. Day 63 after the first vaccine or placebo injection was the time point for sampling. Donation was by an adult aged 18-55 years who was in Boston. The chain links TRBV6-5 to TRBJ1-2, with 12 bases fitting TRBD1. The clonotype comes from a person between 18 and 65 years old who received the Ad26.COV2.S COVID-19 vaccine or a placebo. Source: peripheral blood, taken in a trial of Ad26.COV2.S vaccine versus placebo. CDR3 bases: TGTGCCAGCAGTTACGAGGGACAGGGGGCTGGCTATGGCTACACCTTC. Protein sequence: CASSYEGQGAGYGYTF.